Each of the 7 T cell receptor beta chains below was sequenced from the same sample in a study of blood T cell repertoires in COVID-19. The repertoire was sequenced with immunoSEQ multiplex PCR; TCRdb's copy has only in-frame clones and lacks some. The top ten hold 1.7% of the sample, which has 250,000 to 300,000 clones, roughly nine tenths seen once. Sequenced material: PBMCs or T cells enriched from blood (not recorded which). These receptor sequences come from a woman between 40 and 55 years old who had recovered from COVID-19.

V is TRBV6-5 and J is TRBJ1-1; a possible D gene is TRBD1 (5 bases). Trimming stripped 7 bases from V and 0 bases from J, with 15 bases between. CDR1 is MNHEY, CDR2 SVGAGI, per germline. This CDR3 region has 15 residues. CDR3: CASTKRRQMNTEAFF. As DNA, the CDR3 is TGTGCCAGCACCAAAAGACGACAGATGAACACTGAAGCTTTCTTT.

This CDR3 is CAWTRVFQGNEQFF. DNA of the CDR3: TGTGCCTGGACCCGAGTTTTTCAGGGAAATGAGCAGTTCTTC. V and J are TRBV30 and TRBJ2-1; TRBD1 might be the D (5 bases). The CDR3 sequence is 14 residues long. V was clipped by 4 bases and J by 7 bases, with 17 bases between them. Germline V gives CDR1 GTSNPN, CDR2 SVGIG (reference sequence).

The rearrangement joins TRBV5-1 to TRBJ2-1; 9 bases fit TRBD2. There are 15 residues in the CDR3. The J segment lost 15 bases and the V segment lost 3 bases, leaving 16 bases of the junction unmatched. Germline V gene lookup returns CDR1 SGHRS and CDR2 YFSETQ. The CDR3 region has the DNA TGCGCCAGCAGCTCTGGGAGCTTAGCGGGGGCGCCAGGGTTCTTC. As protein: CASSSGSLAGAPGFF.

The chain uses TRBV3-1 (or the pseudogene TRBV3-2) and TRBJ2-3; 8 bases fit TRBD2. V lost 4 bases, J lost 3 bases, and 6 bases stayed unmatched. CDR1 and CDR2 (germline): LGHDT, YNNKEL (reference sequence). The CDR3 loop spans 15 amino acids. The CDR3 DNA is TGTGCCAGCAGCCGTGGACTAGCAAGGACAGATACGCAGTATTTT. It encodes CASSRGLARTDTQYF.

As DNA, the CDR3 is TGTGCCAGCAGCTGGGGGACCAGCGGGGGGGCTAATGAGCAGTTCTTC. It yields the protein CASSWGTSGGANEQFF. V is TRBV7-8 and J is TRBJ2-1; TRBD2 matches 10 bases. The J segment lost 7 bases and the V segment lost 4 bases, leaving 10 bases of the junction unmatched. The CDR3 spans 16 residues. CDR1 is SGHVS and CDR2 is FQNEAQ in the germline V gene. The whole variable domain, filled in from reference TRBV7-8 and TRBJ2-1, reads GAGVSQSPRYKVAKRGQDVALRCDPISGHVSLFWYQQALGQGPEFLTYFQNEAQLDKSGLPSDRFFAERPEGSVSTLKIQRTQQEDSAVYLCASSWGTSGGANEQFFGPGTRLTVL.

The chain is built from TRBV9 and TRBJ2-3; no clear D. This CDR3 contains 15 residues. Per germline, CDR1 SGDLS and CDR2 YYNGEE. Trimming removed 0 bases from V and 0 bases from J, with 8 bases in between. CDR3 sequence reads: CASSVGPDSTDTQYF. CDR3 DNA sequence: TGTGCCAGCAGCGTAGGGCCAGATAGCACAGATACGCAGTATTTT.

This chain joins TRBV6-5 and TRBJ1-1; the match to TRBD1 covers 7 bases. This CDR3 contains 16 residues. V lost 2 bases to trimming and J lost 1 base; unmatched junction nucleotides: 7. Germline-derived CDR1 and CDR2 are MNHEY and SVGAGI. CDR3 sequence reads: CASSYRGQLTNTEAFF. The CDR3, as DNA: TGTGCCAGCAGTTACCGGGGACAGCTTACGAACACTGAAGCTTTCTTT.